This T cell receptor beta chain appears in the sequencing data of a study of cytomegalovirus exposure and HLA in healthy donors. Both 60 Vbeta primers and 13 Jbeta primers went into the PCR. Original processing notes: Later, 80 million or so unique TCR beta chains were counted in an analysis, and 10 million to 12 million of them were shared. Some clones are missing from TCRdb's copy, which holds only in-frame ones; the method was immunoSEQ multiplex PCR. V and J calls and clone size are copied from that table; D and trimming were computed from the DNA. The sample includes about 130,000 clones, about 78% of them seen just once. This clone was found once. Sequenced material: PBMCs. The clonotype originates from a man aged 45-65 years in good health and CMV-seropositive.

The CDR3 DNA follows: TGTGCCAGTAGTATCGGGCGACAGGGGGCTTTGAACCAGCCCCAGCATTTT. Amino acid sequence: CASSIGRQGALNQPQHF. This sequence joins TRBV19 and TRBJ1-5; 10 nucleotides match TRBD1. J gave up 7 bases and V 3 bases, and 12 bases lay outside the gene matches. CDR3 length equals 17 residues. Germline V gives CDR1 LNHDA, CDR2 SQIVND (reference sequence).